These T cell receptor beta chains were read from a single sample in a study of T cell responses to AZD1222 COVID-19 vaccine. Using immunoSEQ multiplex PCR, the repertoire was profiled, and TCRdb retains in-frame clones only, with some absent. The sample lists tens of thousands of clones; 88% were seen once. The sequencing used peripheral blood, collected 28 days after the second AZD1222 dose. Receptors originate from an adult who received the AZD1222 COVID-19 vaccine. Both conserved end residues are part of each CDR3. Each record gives: J gene, clone size, V gene, D gene, CDR3 protein, CDR3 DNA. D genes are given only for firm matches. Clone size is stated in some rows and not others, as once, few, many or a class when expanded.

TRBJ1-1 | few | TRBV11-3 | NA | CASSLGETGTEAFF | TGTGCCAGCAGCTTAGGTGAGACCGGCACTGAAGCTTTCTTT
TRBJ2-2 | once | TRBV2 | TRBD1 | CASTKPRPVSGQGRVGELFF | TGTGCCAGCACCAAGCCCCGCCCCGTGTCCGGACAGGGAAGGGTCGGGGAGCTGTTTTTT
TRBJ1-6 | NA | TRBV20-1 | TRBD1 | CSASSGTANSPLHF | TGCAGTGCTAGTTCCGGGACAGCCAATTCACCCCTCCACTTT
TRBJ2-3 | NA | TRBV7-9 | TRBD2 | CASLSSGGTDTQYF | TGTGCCAGCTTATCTAGCGGGGGGACAGATACGCAGTATTTT
TRBJ2-5 | NA | TRBV7-9 | NA | CASSGLGETQYF | TGTGCCAGCAGTGGTTTGGGAGAGACCCAGTACTTC
TRBJ1-5 | NA | TRBV19 | NA | CASSIGYSNQPQHF | TGTGCCAGTAGTATCGGGTATAGCAATCAGCCCCAGCATTTT
TRBJ2-7 | NA | TRBV5-1 | NA | CASSLDALTGSYEQYF | TGCGCCAGCAGCTTGGACGCGTTGACAGGCTCCTACGAGCAGTACTTC
TRBJ2-2 | NA | TRBV10-3 | TRBD2 | CAISSLAGGNTGELFF | TGTGCCATCTCTTCTCTAGCGGGGGGTAACACCGGGGAGCTGTTTTTT
TRBJ2-4 | NA | TRBV5-1 | NA | CASSFMTLRDMINIQYF | TGCGCCAGCAGCTTTATGACACTCCGGGACATGATAAACATTCAGTACTTC
TRBJ1-1 | NA | TRBV6-5 | NA | CASSYTPGEAFF | TGTGCCAGCAGTTACACACCAGGGGAAGCTTTCTTT
TRBJ1-1 | NA | TRBV10-3 | TRBD1 | CAISRAGGGDTEAFF | TGTGCCATCAGTCGGGCAGGGGGAGGGGACACTGAAGCTTTCTTT
TRBJ1-6 | NA | TRBV6-2/TRBV6-3 | NA | CASSLRTDNPDDSPLHF | TGTGCCAGCAGTCTAAGGACAGATAACCCCGATGATTCACCCCTCCACTTT
TRBJ2-1 | NA | TRBV5-4 | NA | CASSFPLNNEQFF | TGTGCCAGCAGCTTTCCCTTAAACAATGAGCAGTTCTTC
TRBJ2-1 | NA | TRBV7-9 | NA | CASSLALRQAPSYNEQFF | TGTGCCAGCAGCTTAGCCCTAAGACAGGCCCCCTCCTACAATGAGCAGTTCTTC
TRBJ1-2 | NA | TRBV27 | NA | CASSRRPNYGYTF | TGTGCCAGCAGCCGCAGGCCTAACTATGGCTACACCTTC
TRBJ2-5 | NA | TRBV28 | NA | CASSPSSSHQETQYF | TGTGCCAGCAGTCCGAGTAGCAGCCACCAAGAGACCCAGTACTTC
TRBJ2-4 | NA | TRBV6-6 | TRBD1 | CASRPTGGTKNIQYF | TGTGCCAGCAGGCCGACAGGGGGAACCAAAAACATTCAGTACTTC
TRBJ1-6 | NA | TRBV6-6 | NA | CASTGLRDSPLHF | TGTGCCAGCACCGGCCTCCGGGATTCACCCCTCCACTTT
TRBJ1-4 | NA | TRBV14 | TRBD1 | CASSPDRGREKLFF | TGTGCCAGCAGCCCTGACAGGGGTCGGGAAAAACTGTTTTTT
TRBJ1-2 | NA | TRBV28 | NA | CASSSGSFDYGYTF | TGTGCCAGCAGTTCGGGATCCTTTGACTATGGCTACACCTTC
TRBJ2-1 | NA | TRBV2 | TRBD2 | CASSATSGTYNEQFF | TGTGCCAGCTCGGCCACTAGCGGGACATACAATGAGCAGTTCTTC
TRBJ2-7 | NA | TRBV2 | NA | CASRRSVSSYEQYF | TGTGCCAGCAGGAGGAGCGTGAGCTCCTACGAGCAGTACTTC
TRBJ2-3 | NA | TRBV5-1 | TRBD1 | CASRGTGASDTQYF | TGCGCCAGCAGAGGGACAGGGGCATCAGATACGCAGTATTTT
TRBJ1-1 | NA | TRBV10-3 | NA | CAISEGTPSEAFF | TGTGCCATCAGTGAGGGGACCCCCAGTGAAGCTTTCTTT
TRBJ1-3 | NA | TRBV12-3/TRBV12-4 | NA | CASSFGYTIYF | TGTGCCAGCAGTTTTGGGTACACCATATATTTT
TRBJ2-5 | NA | TRBV5-5 | NA | CASSQGYQETQYF | TGTGCCAGCAGCCAGGGCTACCAAGAGACCCAGTACTTC
TRBJ2-1 | NA | TRBV7-2 | TRBD2 | CASSLEALAGDYAYNEQFF | TGTGCCAGCAGCTTAGAGGCACTAGCGGGAGATTACGCCTACAATGAGCAGTTCTTC
TRBJ1-2 | NA | TRBV28 | NA | CASSLEGEGGYTF | TGTGCCAGCAGTTTAGAGGGGGAGGGTGGCTACACCTTC
TRBJ2-7 | NA | TRBV7-2 | TRBD1 | CASSFPGQGAREQYF | TGTGCCAGCAGCTTTCCGGGACAGGGGGCACGGGAGCAGTACTTC
TRBJ2-7 | NA | TRBV7-9 | TRBD2 | CASRQGTSGGGGQYF | TGTGCCAGCCGCCAAGGGACTAGCGGTGGCGGTGGGCAGTACTTC
TRBJ1-1 | NA | TRBV5-1 | NA | CASSFLWGEGTEAFF | TGCGCCAGCAGCTTCCTGTGGGGGGAGGGAACTGAAGCTTTCTTT
TRBJ2-1 | NA | TRBV2 | NA | CASSEEGPYNEQFF | TGTGCCAGCAGTGAGGAGGGACCCTACAATGAGCAGTTCTTC
TRBJ1-1 | NA | TRBV5-4 | NA | CASSLRPNLLNTEAFF | TGTGCCAGCAGCTTGAGGCCAAATCTCCTGAACACTGAAGCTTTCTTT
TRBJ2-3 | NA | TRBV7-2 | NA | CASSLKDTQYF | TGTGCCAGCAGCTTGAAAGATACGCAGTATTTT
TRBJ2-3 | NA | TRBV6-4 | TRBD1 | CASSEGQGADTQYF | TGTGCCAGCAGTGAGGGACAGGGGGCAGATACGCAGTATTTT
TRBJ1-6 | NA | TRBV11-1 | NA | CASSFRGNNSPLHF | TGTGCCAGCAGTTTTAGAGGAAATAATTCACCCCTCCACTTT
TRBJ2-1 | NA | TRBV15 | NA | CATSLRLTANDEQFF | TGTGCCACCAGCCTCCGATTGACAGCAAACGATGAGCAGTTCTTC
TRBJ1-1 | NA | TRBV6-2/TRBV6-3 | NA | CASSLGRVTEAFF | TGTGCCAGCAGTTTGGGGCGGGTCACTGAAGCTTTCTTT
TRBJ2-1 | NA | TRBV29-1 | NA | CSVEEPGRGSYNEQFF | TGCAGCGTTGAAGAACCGGGACGAGGGTCCTACAATGAGCAGTTCTTC
TRBJ1-1 | NA | TRBV11-1 | NA | CASSLELNTEAFF | TGTGCCAGCAGCTTAGAACTCAACACTGAAGCTTTCTTT
TRBJ1-2 | NA | TRBV29-1 | NA | CSVYWVGGYTF | TGCAGCGTTTATTGGGTAGGCGGCTACACCTTC
TRBJ1-6 | NA | TRBV3-1/TRBV3-2 | NA | CASSQGVGTDSPLHF | TGTGCCAGCAGCCAAGGGGTAGGGACGGATTCACCCCTCCACTTT